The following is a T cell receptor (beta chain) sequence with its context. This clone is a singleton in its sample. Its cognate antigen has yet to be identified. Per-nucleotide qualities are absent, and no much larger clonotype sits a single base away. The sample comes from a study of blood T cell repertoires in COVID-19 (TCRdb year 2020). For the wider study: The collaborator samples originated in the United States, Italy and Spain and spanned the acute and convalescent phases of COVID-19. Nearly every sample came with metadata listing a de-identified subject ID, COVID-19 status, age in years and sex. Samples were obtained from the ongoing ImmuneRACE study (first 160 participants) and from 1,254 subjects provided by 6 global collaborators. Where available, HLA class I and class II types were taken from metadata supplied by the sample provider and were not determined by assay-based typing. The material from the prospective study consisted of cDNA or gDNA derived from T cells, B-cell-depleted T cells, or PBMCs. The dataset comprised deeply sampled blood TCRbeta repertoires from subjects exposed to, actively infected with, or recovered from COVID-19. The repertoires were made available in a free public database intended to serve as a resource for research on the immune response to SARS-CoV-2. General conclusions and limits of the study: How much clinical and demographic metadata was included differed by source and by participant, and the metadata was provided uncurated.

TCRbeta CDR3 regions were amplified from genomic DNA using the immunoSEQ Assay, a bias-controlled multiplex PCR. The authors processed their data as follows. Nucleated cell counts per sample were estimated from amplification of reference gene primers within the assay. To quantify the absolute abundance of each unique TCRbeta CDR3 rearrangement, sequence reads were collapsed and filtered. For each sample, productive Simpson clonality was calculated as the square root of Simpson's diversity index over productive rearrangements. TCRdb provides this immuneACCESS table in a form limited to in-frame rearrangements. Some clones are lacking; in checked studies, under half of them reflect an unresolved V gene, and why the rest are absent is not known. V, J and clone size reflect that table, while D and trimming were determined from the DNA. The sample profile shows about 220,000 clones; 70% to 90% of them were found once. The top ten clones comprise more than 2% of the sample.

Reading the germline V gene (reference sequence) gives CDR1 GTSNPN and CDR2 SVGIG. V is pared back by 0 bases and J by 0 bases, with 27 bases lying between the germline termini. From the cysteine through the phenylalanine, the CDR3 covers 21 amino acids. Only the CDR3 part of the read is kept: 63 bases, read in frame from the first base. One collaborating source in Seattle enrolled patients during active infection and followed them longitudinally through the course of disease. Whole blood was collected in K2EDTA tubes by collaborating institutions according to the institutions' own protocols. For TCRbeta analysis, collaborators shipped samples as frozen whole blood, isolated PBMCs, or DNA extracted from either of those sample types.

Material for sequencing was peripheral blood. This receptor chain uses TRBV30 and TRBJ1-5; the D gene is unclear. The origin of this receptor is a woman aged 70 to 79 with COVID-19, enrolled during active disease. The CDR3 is CAWSVPPSMGMGSYSNQPQHF. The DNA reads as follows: TGTGCCTGGAGTGTACCTCCCTCGATGGGCATGGGTTCCTATAGCAATCAGCCCCAGCATTTT.